This T cell receptor beta chain was observed in a study of control samples from healthy donors and cancer patients (TCRdb year 2020). The CDR3 measures 16 amino acids from cysteine to phenylalanine. The CDR3 DNA has 48 bases and is translated from base 1. CDR1 and CDR2, per the germline V gene (reference sequence), are SGHNT and YYREEE. For this chain, trimming is 0 bases at the V end and 2 bases at the J end, and the number of junction bases without a gene match is 6. In the case of this clone: The target of this receptor is not known. No base-level quality is on record; no much larger clone is a single base apart.

Libraries came from the immunoSEQ multiplex PCR assay. TCRdb took this table from immuneACCESS and kept in-frame rearrangements with V and J called. Such tables lack part of the clones; where checked against another copy, unresolved V genes explain under half of the gap, and the rest is unexplained. This sample holds some 160,000 clones; approximately 90% were observed only once. The top ten clones comprise 0.55% to 0.7% of the sample. Sequencing was done on a sample of blood. The sequence was obtained from a woman younger than 45 in good health. The chain employs TRBV5-4 and TRBJ2-3, with 7 bases aligning to TRBD2. The DNA sequence reads TGTGCCAGCAGCTTGGGTATGGGAGGGGTCACAGATACGCAGTATTTT. Its amino acids are CASSLGMGGVTDTQYF.